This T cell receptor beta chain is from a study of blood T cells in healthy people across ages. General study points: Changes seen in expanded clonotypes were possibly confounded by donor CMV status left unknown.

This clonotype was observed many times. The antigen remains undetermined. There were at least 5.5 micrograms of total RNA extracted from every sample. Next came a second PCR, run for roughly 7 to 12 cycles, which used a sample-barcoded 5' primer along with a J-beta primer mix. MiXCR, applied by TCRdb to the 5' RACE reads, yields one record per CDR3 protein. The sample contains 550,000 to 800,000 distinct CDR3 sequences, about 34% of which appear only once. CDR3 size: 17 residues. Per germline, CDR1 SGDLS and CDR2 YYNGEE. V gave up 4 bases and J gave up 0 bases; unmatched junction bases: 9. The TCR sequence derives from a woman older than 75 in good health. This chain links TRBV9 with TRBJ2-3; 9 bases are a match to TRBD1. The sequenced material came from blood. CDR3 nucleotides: TGTGCCAGCAGCCCCTACAGGGGGCGGGAGAGCACAGATACGCAGTATTTT. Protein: CASSPYRGRESTDTQYF.